This TCR beta chain stems from a study of blood T cell repertoires in COVID-19. About the study: Both acute and convalescent COVID-19 samples were obtained from the United States, Italy and Spain. T cells, B-cell-depleted T cells, or PBMCs provided the cDNA or gDNA that served as material.

CDR1 is SGHTA, CDR2 FQGNSA, per germline. Germline trimming cut 0 bases from V and 2 bases from J; bases unmatched to any gene: 7. CDR3 length equals 17 residues. Seattle researchers signed up patients amid active infection and tracked them longitudinally. Under the authors' procedure: Nucleated cell number was recorded as an estimate derived from reference gene primer amplification. Some clones are missing from TCRdb's copy, which holds only in-frame ones; the method was immunoSEQ multiplex PCR. The DNA was the basis for D and trimming; V, J and clone size are from that table. The top ten clones hold roughly 1.2% of a sample with 200,000 to 250,000 clones, more than 80% of them seen once.

The receptor's source is a woman aged 25 to 39 with COVID-19, enrolled during active disease. Sequencing was done on a sample of peripheral blood. The chain has TRBV7-2 and TRBJ1-2; the match to TRBD1 covers 9 bases. The DNA for the CDR3 is TGTGCCAGCAGCTTAGCCCCGACAGGGGGGGGGAACTATGGCTACACCTTC. Translating gives CASSLAPTGGGNYGYTF.